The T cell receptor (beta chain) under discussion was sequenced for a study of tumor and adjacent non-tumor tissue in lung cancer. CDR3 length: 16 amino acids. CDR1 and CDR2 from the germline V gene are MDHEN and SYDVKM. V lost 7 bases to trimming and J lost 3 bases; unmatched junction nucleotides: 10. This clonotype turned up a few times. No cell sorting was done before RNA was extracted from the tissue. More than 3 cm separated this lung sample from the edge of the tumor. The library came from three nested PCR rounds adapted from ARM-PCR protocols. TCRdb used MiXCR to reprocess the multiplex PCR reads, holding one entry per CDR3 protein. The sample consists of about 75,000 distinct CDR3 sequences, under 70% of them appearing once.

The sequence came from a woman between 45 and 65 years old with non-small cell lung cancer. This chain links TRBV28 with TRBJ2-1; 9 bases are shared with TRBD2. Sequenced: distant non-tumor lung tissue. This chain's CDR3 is CASNVSGGRDYNEQFF. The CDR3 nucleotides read TGTGCCAGCAATGTTAGCGGGGGCCGGGACTACAATGAGCAGTTCTTC.